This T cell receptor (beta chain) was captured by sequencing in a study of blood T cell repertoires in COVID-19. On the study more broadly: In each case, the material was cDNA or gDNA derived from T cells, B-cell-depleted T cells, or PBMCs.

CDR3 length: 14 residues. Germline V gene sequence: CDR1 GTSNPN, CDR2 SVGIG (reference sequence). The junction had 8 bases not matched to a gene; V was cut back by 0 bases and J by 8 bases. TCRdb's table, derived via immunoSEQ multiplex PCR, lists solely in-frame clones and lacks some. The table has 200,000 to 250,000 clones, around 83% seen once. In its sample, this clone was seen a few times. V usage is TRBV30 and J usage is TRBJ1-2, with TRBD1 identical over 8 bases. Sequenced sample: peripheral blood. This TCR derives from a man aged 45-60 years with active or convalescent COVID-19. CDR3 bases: TGTGCCTGGAGTGTACTGCAGGGGGCTGGCGGCTACACCTTC. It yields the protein CAWSVLQGAGGYTF.